This TCR beta chain was recovered during a study of blood T cell repertoires in COVID-19 (TCRdb year 2020). For the wider study: The collaborator samples originated in the United States, Italy and Spain and spanned the acute and convalescent phases of COVID-19. The material from the prospective study consisted of cDNA or gDNA derived from T cells, B-cell-depleted T cells, or PBMCs. The dataset comprised deeply sampled blood TCRbeta repertoires from subjects exposed to, actively infected with, or recovered from COVID-19. A freely available public database, intended as a resource for researchers studying the immune response to SARS-CoV-2, is where the repertoires were released. The samples were drawn from two sources: the first 160 participants of the ongoing ImmuneRACE study, and over 1,000 subjects contributed by 6 global collaborators. Nearly every sample came with metadata listing a de-identified subject ID, COVID-19 status, age in years and sex. Where available, HLA class I and class II types were obtained from metadata supplied by the sample provider rather than from assay-based typing.

A single count supports this clone. It lacks a known antigen. No base quality values were provided; no much bigger clone lies one nucleotide off. The germline V gene (reference sequence) supplies CDR1 LNHDA and CDR2 SQIVND. Taken from cysteine to phenylalanine, the CDR3 has 12 residues. Of all the DNA, just the CDR3 is kept, 36 bases in frame from base 1. The V and J ends are trimmed by 3 bases and 11 bases, leaving 11 bases between them. Participants in the prospective study were enrolled through a virtual design, were aged roughly 18 to 100 years, and lived in roughly 25 United States geographic areas. In the prospective study, participants were assigned to cohorts based on the clinical history participants reported in a screening survey and a study questionnaire. In the prospective study, mobile phlebotomists collected whole blood, serum and a nasopharyngeal or oropharyngeal swab from each participant. Over a roughly 2-month period, participants in the prospective study had the option of providing additional blood draws and questionnaires. Before DNA extraction, prospective study blood samples were shipped either frozen or at room temperature.

TCRbeta CDR3 regions were amplified from genomic DNA using the immunoSEQ Assay, a bias-controlled multiplex PCR. Per the source publication's procedure: Within the assay, amplification of reference gene primers was used to estimate how many nucleated cells each sample contained. To quantify the absolute abundance of each unique TCRbeta CDR3 rearrangement, sequence reads were collapsed and filtered. For each sample, productive Simpson clonality was calculated as the square root of Simpson's diversity index over productive rearrangements. Entries here come from immuneACCESS through TCRdb and include only in-frame sequences with V and J called. Some clones fail to appear in such tables; in the studies checked, an unresolved V gene covers under half of the shortfall, and the cause of the remainder is unknown. V, J and clone size are those of that table, while D and trimming were read from the DNA. The sample yields 150,000 to 200,000 clones; 89% were counted once. Of the sample, around 2.3% is held by the ten largest clones.

Findings and caveats that apply to the study as a whole: How much clinical and demographic metadata was included differed by source and by participant, and the metadata was provided uncurated.

The rearranged segments are TRBV19 and TRBJ1-5, with the identity of the D gene unclear. The sample taken for sequencing was PBMCs or T cells enriched from blood (not recorded which). This sequence originates from a woman between 40 and 50 years old with acute COVID-19. The DNA reads TGTGCCAGTAGTATTGGGCGTGGGTCCCAGCATTTT. This gives the protein CASSIGRGSQHF.